The present T cell receptor (beta chain) was sequenced within a study of beta chain features in type 1 diabetes. Study observations and caveats: There was a moderate but significant shortening of TCRB CDR3s in all four CD4+ subsets of Type 1 diabetes patients.

CDR3 length: 11 amino acids. V lost 8 bases, J lost 1 base, and 5 bases lay in between. The germline CDR1 and CDR2 sequences are MDHEN and SYDVKM. Every isolated RNA sample was fully reverse transcribed, so sequencing captured expressed TCRB transcripts. TCRdb's table, derived via immunoSEQ multiplex PCR, lists solely in-frame clones and lacks some. The sample consists of roughly 730,000 clones, 13% of them appearing once. This clone occurred a few times. As yet, its antigen is unknown. There was one heparinised blood draw per donor, averaging roughly 100 mL. Via the markers CD45RO/CCR7/CD25/CD127/CD95/CD27, stem cell-like memory, regulatory, central memory and naive CD4+ cells were sorted.

The specimen was naive CD4+ T cells from blood. The chain links TRBV28 to TRBJ1-2; D not certain. This TCR came from a man between 18 and 29 years old with type 1 diabetes. The chain's CDR3 is CASGLNYGYTF. CDR3 coding DNA: TGTGCCAGCGGGCTTAACTATGGCTACACCTTC.